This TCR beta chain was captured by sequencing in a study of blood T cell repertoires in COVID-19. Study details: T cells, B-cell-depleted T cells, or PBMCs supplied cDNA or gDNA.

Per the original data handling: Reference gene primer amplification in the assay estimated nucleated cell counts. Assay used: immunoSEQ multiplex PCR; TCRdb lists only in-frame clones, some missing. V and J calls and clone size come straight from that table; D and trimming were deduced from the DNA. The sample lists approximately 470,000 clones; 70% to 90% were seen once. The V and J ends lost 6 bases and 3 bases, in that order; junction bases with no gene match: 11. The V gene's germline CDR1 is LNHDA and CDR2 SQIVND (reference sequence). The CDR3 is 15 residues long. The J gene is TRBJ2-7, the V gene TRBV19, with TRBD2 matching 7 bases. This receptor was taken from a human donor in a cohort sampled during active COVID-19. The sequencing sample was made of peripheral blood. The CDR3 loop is CASSFRAGGGYEQYF. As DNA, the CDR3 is TGTGCCAGTAGCTTTAGGGCTGGCGGGGGCTACGAGCAGTACTTC. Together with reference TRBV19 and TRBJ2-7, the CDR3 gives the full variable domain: DGGITQSPKYLFRKEGQNVTLSCEQNLNHDAMYWYRQDPGQGLRLIYYSQIVNDFQKGDIAEGYSVSREKKESFPLTVTSAQKNPTAFYLCASSFRAGGGYEQYFGPGTRLTVT.